The rows below give T cell receptor beta chains drawn from one sample of a study of T-cell reconstitution after alpha-beta-depleted transplantation in children. TCRdb reanalysed the PCR reads using MiXCR and keeps one entry per CDR3 protein. The sample lists roughly 340,000 distinct CDR3 sequences; about 17% were seen once. The sequences come from PBMCs, mostly from graft donor cells, collected 360 days after TCRalphabeta/CD19-depleted stem cell transplant. The receptor set was obtained from a male patient aged 2 to 9 who had a stem cell transplant for acute lymphoblastic leukemia, so the T cells may come from the graft donor. Each CDR3 is given with its conserved first and last residue. Each record gives: clone size, V gene, J gene, D gene, CDR3 protein, CDR3 DNA. The D gene is left open where the match is weak. Not all rows give a size; the values are once, few, many and, for expanded clones, a class.

clone size: many; V gene: TRBV5-1; J gene: TRBJ1-3; D gene: TRBD1; CDR3 protein: CASSLQGTGNTIYF; CDR3 DNA: TGCGCCAGCAGCTTACAGGGGACTGGAAACACCATATATTTT
clone size: few; V gene: TRBV5-8; J gene: TRBJ2-7; D gene: .; CDR3 protein: CASSVGLPIYEQYF; CDR3 DNA: TGTGCCAGCAGCGTGGGACTTCCGATCTACGAGCAGTACTTC
clone size: .; V gene: TRBV12-3/TRBV12-4; J gene: TRBJ2-4; D gene: TRBD1; CDR3 protein: CASILAGTGENIQYF; CDR3 DNA: TGTGCCAGCATTTTAGCTGGGACAGGGGAAAACATTCAGTACTTC
clone size: many; V gene: TRBV11-1; J gene: TRBJ2-7; D gene: .; CDR3 protein: CASSLGSGEQYF; CDR3 DNA: TGTGCCAGCAGCTTGGGGTCCGGCGAGCAGTACTTC
clone size: .; V gene: TRBV7-9; J gene: TRBJ2-1; D gene: TRBD1; CDR3 protein: CASSWGTGVIDEQFF; CDR3 DNA: TGTGCCAGCAGCTGGGGGACAGGGGTTATCGATGAGCAGTTCTTC
clone size: .; V gene: TRBV12-3/TRBV12-4; J gene: TRBJ2-3; D gene: .; CDR3 protein: CASLASGTDTQYF; CDR3 DNA: TGTGCCAGCCTGGCATCGGGCACAGATACGCAGTATTTT
clone size: .; V gene: TRBV10-3; J gene: TRBJ2-7; D gene: .; CDR3 protein: CAISGQGISYEQYF; CDR3 DNA: TGTGCCATCAGTGGCCAGGGCATCTCCTACGAGCAGTACTTC
clone size: few; V gene: TRBV15; J gene: TRBJ1-1; D gene: TRBD1; CDR3 protein: CATSSEGAPTEAFF; CDR3 DNA: TGTGCCACCAGCAGCGAGGGGGCGCCCACTGAAGCTTTCTTT
clone size: few; V gene: TRBV4-3; J gene: TRBJ2-1; D gene: TRBD2; CDR3 protein: CASSFTSVNEQFF; CDR3 DNA: TGCGCCAGCAGCTTCACTAGCGTGAATGAGCAGTTCTTC
clone size: few; V gene: TRBV10-3; J gene: TRBJ1-1; D gene: TRBD1; CDR3 protein: CAISESEGASWNTEAFF; CDR3 DNA: TGTGCCATCAGTGAGTCGGAGGGGGCCTCATGGAACACTGAAGCTTTCTTT
clone size: .; V gene: TRBV29-1; J gene: TRBJ2-5; D gene: .; CDR3 protein: CSVEPTRASQVASQETQYF; CDR3 DNA: TGCAGCGTTGAACCTACACGGGCATCACAGGTGGCTTCTCAAGAGACCCAGTACTTC
clone size: few; V gene: TRBV10-2; J gene: TRBJ2-1; D gene: .; CDR3 protein: CASSGARGGVGDSEQFF; CDR3 DNA: TGCGCCAGCAGTGGGGCGCGGGGAGGAGTGGGAGACAGTGAGCAGTTCTTC
clone size: .; V gene: TRBV4-3; J gene: TRBJ2-1; D gene: .; CDR3 protein: CASSQGEAVYNEQFF; CDR3 DNA: TGCGCCAGCAGCCAAGGGGAGGCAGTGTACAATGAGCAGTTCTTC
clone size: .; V gene: TRBV2; J gene: TRBJ2-3; D gene: .; CDR3 protein: CASSEGTARTDTQYF; CDR3 DNA: TGTGCCAGCAGTGAAGGGACGGCCCGCACAGATACGCAGTATTTT
clone size: .; V gene: TRBV6-5; J gene: TRBJ2-7; D gene: .; CDR3 protein: CASSYAPQAGLGYEQYF; CDR3 DNA: TGTGCCAGCAGTTACGCCCCCCAAGCGGGCCTGGGCTACGAGCAGTACTTC
clone size: .; V gene: TRBV9; J gene: TRBJ2-7; D gene: TRBD2; CDR3 protein: CASSVGLAGGNYEQYF; CDR3 DNA: TGTGCCAGCAGCGTAGGACTAGCGGGAGGGAACTACGAGCAGTACTTC
clone size: few; V gene: TRBV9; J gene: TRBJ2-3; D gene: TRBD1; CDR3 protein: CASSVTGTGGTDTQYF; CDR3 DNA: TGTGCCAGCAGCGTTACCGGGACAGGGGGCACAGATACGCAGTATTTT
clone size: .; V gene: TRBV10-3; J gene: TRBJ2-2; D gene: .; CDR3 protein: CAISGVNTGELFF; CDR3 DNA: TGTGCCATCAGTGGGGTGAACACCGGGGAGCTGTTTTTT
clone size: .; V gene: TRBV7-2; J gene: TRBJ2-3; D gene: TRBD2; CDR3 protein: CASSLESRPSGQYF; CDR3 DNA: TGTGCCAGCAGCTTAGAGAGTCGCCCTAGCGGGCAGTATTTT
clone size: .; V gene: TRBV5-5; J gene: TRBJ1-5; D gene: .; CDR3 protein: CASSSSGADNQPQHF; CDR3 DNA: TGTGCCAGCAGCTCCTCAGGGGCCGATAATCAGCCCCAGCATTTT
clone size: .; V gene: TRBV5-1; J gene: TRBJ2-1; D gene: .; CDR3 protein: CASSLGPSPSVPYNEQFF; CDR3 DNA: TGCGCCAGCAGCTTGGGACCTTCACCTAGTGTCCCTTACAATGAGCAGTTCTTC
clone size: many; V gene: TRBV2; J gene: TRBJ2-7; D gene: .; CDR3 protein: CASSAYFSSYEQYF; CDR3 DNA: TGTGCCAGCAGTGCTTATTTCAGCTCCTACGAGCAGTACTTC
clone size: many; V gene: TRBV20-1; J gene: TRBJ2-7; D gene: TRBD2; CDR3 protein: CSARDSRGGPYEQYF; CDR3 DNA: TGCAGTGCTAGAGATAGTCGCGGGGGGCCTTACGAGCAGTACTTC
clone size: few; V gene: TRBV28; J gene: TRBJ2-5; D gene: .; CDR3 protein: CASSLRGIRQETQYF; CDR3 DNA: TGTGCCAGCAGTTTAAGAGGGATACGCCAAGAGACCCAGTACTTC
clone size: .; V gene: TRBV4-3; J gene: TRBJ2-1; D gene: TRBD2; CDR3 protein: CASSPLAGGPWYNEQFF; CDR3 DNA: TGCGCCAGCAGCCCGCTAGCGGGAGGGCCTTGGTACAATGAGCAGTTCTTC
clone size: .; V gene: TRBV6-4; J gene: TRBJ2-1; D gene: TRBD1; CDR3 protein: CASSVGQGAFNEQFF; CDR3 DNA: TGTGCCAGCAGTGTCGGACAGGGGGCTTTCAATGAGCAGTTCTTC
clone size: many; V gene: TRBV10-3; J gene: TRBJ2-1; D gene: TRBD2; CDR3 protein: CAIKGLAVGDEQFF; CDR3 DNA: TGTGCCATCAAAGGACTAGCGGTGGGCGATGAGCAGTTCTTC
clone size: .; V gene: TRBV5-6; J gene: TRBJ2-3; D gene: TRBD2; CDR3 protein: CASSLLAGGGNTQYF; CDR3 DNA: TGTGCCAGCAGCTTGCTAGCGGGAGGGGGGAATACGCAGTATTTT
clone size: few; V gene: TRBV5-1; J gene: TRBJ1-5; D gene: TRBD1; CDR3 protein: CACSPGTGGQPQHF; CDR3 DNA: TGCGCCTGCAGCCCAGGGACAGGTGGTCAGCCCCAGCATTTT
clone size: many; V gene: TRBV4-3; J gene: TRBJ2-1; D gene: .; CDR3 protein: CASSQDPGAQFF; CDR3 DNA: TGCGCCAGCAGCCAAGATCCCGGGGCCCAGTTCTTC
clone size: .; V gene: TRBV20-1; J gene: TRBJ2-1; D gene: TRBD2; CDR3 protein: CSARAPGLAGWMRGNEQFF; CDR3 DNA: TGCAGTGCTAGAGCACCGGGACTAGCGGGATGGATGAGGGGGAATGAGCAGTTCTTC
clone size: once; V gene: TRBV28; J gene: TRBJ1-5; D gene: TRBD1; CDR3 protein: CASRGPGQQPQHF; CDR3 DNA: TGTGCCAGCAGGGGACCGGGACAGCAGCCCCAGCATTTT
clone size: .; V gene: TRBV2; J gene: TRBJ2-4; D gene: .; CDR3 protein: CASSDRSTKNIQYF; CDR3 DNA: TGTGCCAGCAGTGATCGGAGTACCAAAAACATTCAGTACTTC
clone size: .; V gene: TRBV4-1; J gene: TRBJ2-4; D gene: .; CDR3 protein: CASSQGRGWGLAKNIQYF; CDR3 DNA: TGCGCCAGCAGCCAAGGCCGGGGGTGGGGCCTAGCCAAAAACATTCAGTACTTC
clone size: few; V gene: TRBV7-9; J gene: TRBJ2-1; D gene: TRBD1; CDR3 protein: CASSSPGQGANEQFF; CDR3 DNA: TGTGCCAGCAGCTCCCCGGGACAGGGGGCAAATGAGCAGTTCTTC
clone size: few; V gene: TRBV12-3/TRBV12-4; J gene: TRBJ1-3; D gene: .; CDR3 protein: CASTPPPGGNTIYF; CDR3 DNA: TGTGCCAGCACCCCCCCTCCAGGTGGAAACACCATATATTTT
clone size: few; V gene: TRBV6-5; J gene: TRBJ2-2; D gene: TRBD2; CDR3 protein: CASSYVWLAGGFGELFF; CDR3 DNA: TGTGCCAGCAGTTACGTCTGGCTAGCGGGAGGGTTCGGGGAGCTGTTTTTT
clone size: .; V gene: TRBV11-2; J gene: TRBJ1-1; D gene: TRBD1; CDR3 protein: CASSLLRGDRGPEAFF; CDR3 DNA: TGTGCCAGCAGCTTATTAAGAGGGGACAGGGGCCCTGAAGCTTTCTTT
clone size: .; V gene: TRBV4-2; J gene: TRBJ2-1; D gene: .; CDR3 protein: CASSQDLWGSNEQFF; CDR3 DNA: TGTGCCAGCAGCCAAGATCTTTGGGGTAGCAATGAGCAGTTCTTC
clone size: .; V gene: TRBV7-8; J gene: TRBJ1-2; D gene: .; CDR3 protein: CASSLGSRSNYGYTF; CDR3 DNA: TGTGCCAGCAGCTTAGGCTCCCGGAGTAACTATGGCTACACCTTC
clone size: few; V gene: TRBV28; J gene: TRBJ2-3; D gene: .; CDR3 protein: CASSDDLSTDTQYF; CDR3 DNA: TGTGCCAGCAGTGATGACCTCAGCACAGATACGCAGTATTTT
clone size: many; V gene: TRBV2; J gene: TRBJ2-1; D gene: .; CDR3 protein: CASRALGTPYNEQFF; CDR3 DNA: TGTGCCAGCAGGGCCCTCGGGACACCTTACAATGAGCAGTTCTTC